By its share, the clone carrying this TCR beta chain is medium-sized. At one boundary the junction diverges from the germline segment, which might be a read error. The repertoire came from unfractionated whole blood and reflected all unsorted peripheral T cells. These data are taken from a study of HIV-infected patients and healthy controls. Germline V gene sequence: CDR1 KGHDR, CDR2 SFDVKD. This CDR3 contains 16 residues. Alpha and beta constant-region primers primed reverse transcription of 400 to 500 ng RNA. Using multiplexing indices, alpha and beta chain libraries were generated apart by chain-specific third strand synthesis. TCRdb independently ran MiXCR on the 5' RACE reads; one entry per CDR3 protein. This sample carries thousands of distinct CDR3 sequences, about 8.2% of them seen once, and the ten largest clones take about 20%.

This chain connects TRBV24-1 to TRBJ2-1; TRBD2 matches 7 bases. The source is an adult with HIV infection. Here the sequenced sample was blood, taken before antiretroviral therapy. For the CDR3, the DNA is TGTGCCACCAGCCACCCCCGGGGACTAAGTGGCAATCAGCAGTTCTTC. This encodes CATSHPRGLSGNQQFF.